This T cell receptor beta chain stems from a study of shared clonotypes between healthy human individuals. Study-wide results and caveats: Relative to clonotypes present in all four donors, those not shared had lower generation probabilities.

The trim removed 3 bases at V and 6 bases at J, leaving 16 bases unmatched. CDR3 length: 17 residues. The germline CDR1 and CDR2 sequences are SGHRS and YFSETQ. Profiling relied on immunoSEQ multiplex PCR, and the TCRdb table lists in-frame clones only, not all of them. This table holds around 600,000 clones, approximately 95% found once. On this clone: The antigen remains undetermined.

In the naive CD8 group, cells lacked CD45RO and were positively selected for CCR7, so terminally differentiated effector memory CD45RA+ cells were left out. The chain combines TRBV5-1 with TRBJ2-3, with 7 bases matching TRBD2. The sample comprised naive CD8+ T cells sorted from blood. The TCR sequence derives from a woman in her thirties in good health. This CDR3 reads CASSSPSGQTQVDTQYF. In nucleotides, the CDR3 is TGCGCCAGCAGCTCTCCTAGCGGTCAAACGCAAGTCGATACGCAGTATTTT.